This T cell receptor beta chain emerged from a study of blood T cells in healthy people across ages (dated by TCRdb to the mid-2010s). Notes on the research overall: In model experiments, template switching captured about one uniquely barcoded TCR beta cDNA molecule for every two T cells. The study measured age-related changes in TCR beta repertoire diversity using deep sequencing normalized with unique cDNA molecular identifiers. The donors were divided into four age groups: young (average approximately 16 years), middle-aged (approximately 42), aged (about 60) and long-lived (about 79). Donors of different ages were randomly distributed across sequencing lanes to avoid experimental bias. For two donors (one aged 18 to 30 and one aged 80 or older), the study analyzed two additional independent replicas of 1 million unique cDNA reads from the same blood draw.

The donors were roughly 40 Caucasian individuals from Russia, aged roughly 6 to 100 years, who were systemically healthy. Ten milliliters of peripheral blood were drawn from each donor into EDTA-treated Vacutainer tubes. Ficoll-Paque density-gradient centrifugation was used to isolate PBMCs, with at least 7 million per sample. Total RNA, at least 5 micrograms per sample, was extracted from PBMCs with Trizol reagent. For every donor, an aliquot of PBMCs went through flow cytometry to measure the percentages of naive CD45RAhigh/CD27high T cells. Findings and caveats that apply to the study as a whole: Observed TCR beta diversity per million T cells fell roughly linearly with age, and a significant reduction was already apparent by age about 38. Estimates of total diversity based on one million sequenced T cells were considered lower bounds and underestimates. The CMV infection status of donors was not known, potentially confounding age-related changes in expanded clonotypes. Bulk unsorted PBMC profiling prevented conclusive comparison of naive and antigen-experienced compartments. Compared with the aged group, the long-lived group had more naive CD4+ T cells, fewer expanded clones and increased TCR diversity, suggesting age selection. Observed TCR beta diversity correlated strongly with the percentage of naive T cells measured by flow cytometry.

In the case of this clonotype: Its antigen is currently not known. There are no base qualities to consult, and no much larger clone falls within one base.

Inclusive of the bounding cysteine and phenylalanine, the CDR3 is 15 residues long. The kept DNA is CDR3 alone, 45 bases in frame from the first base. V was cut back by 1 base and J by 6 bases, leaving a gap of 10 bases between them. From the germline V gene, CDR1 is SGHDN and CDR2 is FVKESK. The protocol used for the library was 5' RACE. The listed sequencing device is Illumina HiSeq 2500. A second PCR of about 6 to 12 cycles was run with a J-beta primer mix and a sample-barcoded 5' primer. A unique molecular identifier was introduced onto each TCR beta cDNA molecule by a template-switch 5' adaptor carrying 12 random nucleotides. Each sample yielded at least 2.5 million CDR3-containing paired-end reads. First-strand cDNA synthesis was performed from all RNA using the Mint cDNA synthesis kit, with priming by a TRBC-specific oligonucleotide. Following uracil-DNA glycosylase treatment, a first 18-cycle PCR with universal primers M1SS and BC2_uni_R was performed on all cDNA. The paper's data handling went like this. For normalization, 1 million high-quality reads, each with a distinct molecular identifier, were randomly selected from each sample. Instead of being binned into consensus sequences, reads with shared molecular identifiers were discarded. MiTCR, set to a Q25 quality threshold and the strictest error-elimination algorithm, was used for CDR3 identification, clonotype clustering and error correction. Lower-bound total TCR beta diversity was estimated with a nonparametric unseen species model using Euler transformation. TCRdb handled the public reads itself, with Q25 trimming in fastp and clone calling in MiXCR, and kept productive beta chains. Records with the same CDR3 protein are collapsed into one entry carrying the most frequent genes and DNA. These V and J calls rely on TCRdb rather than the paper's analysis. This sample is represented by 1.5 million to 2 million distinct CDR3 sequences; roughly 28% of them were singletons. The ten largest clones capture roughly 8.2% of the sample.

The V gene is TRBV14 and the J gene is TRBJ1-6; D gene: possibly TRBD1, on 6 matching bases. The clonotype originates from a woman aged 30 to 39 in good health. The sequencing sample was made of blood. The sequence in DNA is TGTGCCAGCAGCCAAGTGAGGGGGGCTAATTCACCCCTCCACTTT. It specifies CASSQVRGANSPLHF.